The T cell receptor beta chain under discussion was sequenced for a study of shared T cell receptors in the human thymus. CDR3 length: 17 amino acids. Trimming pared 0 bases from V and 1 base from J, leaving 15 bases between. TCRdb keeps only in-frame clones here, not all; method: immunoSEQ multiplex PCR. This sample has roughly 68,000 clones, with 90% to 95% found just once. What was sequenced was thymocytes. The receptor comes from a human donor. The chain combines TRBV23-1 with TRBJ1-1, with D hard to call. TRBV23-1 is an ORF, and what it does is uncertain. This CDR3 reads CASSQSLKAAENTEAFF. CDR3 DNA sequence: TGCGCCAGCAGTCAATCTCTCAAGGCGGCCGAGAACACTGAAGCTTTCTTT.